Below, 21 T cell receptor beta chains from the same sample are listed, as sequenced in a study of blood T cell repertoires in COVID-19. Here immunoSEQ multiplex PCR was the method, and the copy in TCRdb shows in-frame clones only, minus some. The profile shows hundreds of thousands of clones, roughly four fifths of them singletons. Material: PBMCs or T cells enriched from blood (not recorded which). Receptors originate from a man aged 35 to 55 who had been exposed to COVID-19.

The gene calls are TRBV24-1 and TRBJ2-1; TRBD2 aligns across 10 bases. The CDR3 length is 17 residues. V trimming: 5 bases; J trimming: 6 bases; junction bases outside the gene matches: 12. Germline lookup yields CDR1 KGHDR and CDR2 SFDVKD. This CDR3 reads CATSGVAGLADANEQFF. CDR3 nucleotide sequence: TGTGCCACCAGTGGAGTTGCCGGACTAGCGGACGCCAATGAGCAGTTCTTC.

The chain employs TRBV19 and TRBJ2-5, with TRBD2 matching 12 bases. Germline loops: CDR1 LNHDA, CDR2 SQIVND (reference sequence). The ends lost 11 bases at V and 1 base at J; junction bases unmatched: 14. The CDR3 is 17 amino acids. The CDR3 is CASSTVSGLAGQETQYF. CDR3 DNA: TGTGCCTCCAGTACCGTCTCGGGACTAGCGGGCCAAGAGACCCAGTACTTC. Looking up the rest from reference TRBV19 and TRBJ2-5 gives the full variable domain: DGGITQSPKYLFRKEGQNVTLSCEQNLNHDAMYWYRQDPGQGLRLIYYSQIVNDFQKGDIAEGYSVSREKKESFPLTVTSAQKNPTAFYLCASSTVSGLAGQETQYFGPGTRLLVL.

The rearrangement uses TRBV10-3 and TRBJ1-1, with 7 bases that match TRBD1. Germline V gene sequence: CDR1 ENHRY, CDR2 SYGVKD. The CDR3 contains 14 residues. The trim removed 5 bases at V and 2 bases at J, leaving 5 bases unmatched. CDR3 protein: CAISPQGINTEAFF. For the CDR3, the DNA is TGTGCCATCAGTCCACAGGGGATAAACACTGAAGCTTTCTTT.

This clone has more than one count but fewer than ten. The V call is TRBV3-1 (or the pseudogene TRBV3-2), the J call TRBJ2-5, with TRBD2 matching over 14 bases. There are 17 residues in the CDR3. V trimming: 5 bases; J trimming: 1 base; junction bases outside the gene matches: 6. CDR1 and CDR2 from the germline V gene are LGHDT and YNNKEL (reference sequence). DNA for the CDR3: TGTGCCAGCAGCTTACGACTAGCGGGAGGGCCCCAAGAGACCCAGTACTTC. Translated, it gives CASSLRLAGGPQETQYF.

The gene calls are TRBV7-8 and TRBJ2-5, with TRBD1 identical over 7 bases. From germline, CDR1 is SGHVS and CDR2 FQNEAQ. The V segment lost 2 bases and the J segment 0 bases; nucleotides outside the gene matches: 6. The CDR3 loop spans 16 amino acids. The CDR3: CASSLPPDRHQETQYF. The CDR3 DNA reads as TGTGCCAGCAGCTTACCGCCGGACAGGCACCAAGAGACCCAGTACTTC.

The V gene is TRBV5-1, the J gene TRBJ1-2; D call uncertain. The CDR3 totals 14 residues. V was clipped by 4 bases and J by 3 bases, with 13 bases between them. Germline lookup yields CDR1 SGHRS and CDR2 YFSETQ. CDR3 region: CASSLEGGDYGYTF. The CDR3 region has the DNA TGCGCCAGCAGCCTCGAGGGTGGGGACTATGGCTACACCTTC.

The table lists this clone with a count of one. V is TRBV11-2 and J is TRBJ2-7; 8 bases align to TRBD1. Trimming at V came to 4 bases and at J to 1 base, leaving 6 bases not matched to a gene. The CDR3 is made up of 15 amino acids. Germline loops: CDR1 SGHAT, CDR2 FQNNGV. CDR3 in amino acids: CASSYGQGYSYEQYF. The CDR3, as DNA: TGTGCCAGCAGCTACGGACAGGGTTATTCCTACGAGCAGTACTTC.

The chain is built from TRBV15 and TRBJ2-5; a weak D match, TRBD2 (6 bases). The CDR3 runs to 16 residues. Germline loops: CDR1 LNHNV, CDR2 YYDKDF (reference sequence). The V end was cut by 0 bases, the J end by 3 bases, with 14 bases between. This CDR3 reads CATSRDEGGWEETQYF. CDR3 nucleotides: TGTGCCACCAGCAGAGATGAGGGAGGTTGGGAAGAGACCCAGTACTTC.

The gene calls are TRBV5-4 and TRBJ1-1; D remains ambiguous. The CDR3 runs to 16 residues. Germline assignment: CDR1 SGHNT and CDR2 YYREEE (reference sequence). Trimming stripped 0 bases from V and 4 bases from J, with 16 bases between. CDR3 amino acids: CASSLAKSGPGTEAFF. The CDR3 region has the DNA TGTGCCAGCAGCTTGGCCAAATCGGGTCCGGGCACTGAAGCTTTCTTT.

The gene calls are TRBV18 and TRBJ1-4, with D unclear. The CDR3 contains 15 residues. Germline CDR1 is KGHSH and CDR2 is LQKENI. The V end was cut by 0 bases, the J end by 7 bases, with 12 bases between. Here the CDR3 reads CASSPPSNGGEKLFF. CDR3 DNA sequence: TGTGCCAGCTCACCACCGAGTAACGGTGGTGAAAAACTGTTTTTT.

This rearrangement joins TRBV11-2 to TRBJ2-1; TRBD2 aligns across 10 bases. Germline lookup yields CDR1 SGHAT and CDR2 FQNNGV. V shed 5 bases and J 4 bases; nucleotides not matched to a gene: 5. The CDR3 has 15 residues. The DNA of the CDR3 is TGTGCCAGCAGCGGACTAGCGGACGCTTACAATGAGCAGTTCTTC. This codes for CASSGLADAYNEQFF.

This chain joins TRBV19 and TRBJ2-3; D is unclear. The CDR3 is 14 amino acids. The germline V and J ends were trimmed by 6 bases and 2 bases, with 12 bases remaining between them. From germline, CDR1 is LNHDA and CDR2 SQIVND (reference sequence). The CDR3 region is CASRRIADTDTQYF. The DNA of the CDR3 is TGTGCCAGTAGAAGGATTGCGGACACAGATACGCAGTATTTT.

V usage is TRBV4-2 and J usage is TRBJ2-1; weak D call: TRBD2 (5 bases). The V end lost 0 bases, the J end lost 12 bases, and 18 bases lay between the germline ends. The CDR3 consists of 15 residues. In germline, CDR1 is LGHNA, CDR2 YNFKEQ. The CDR3 DNA reads TGTGCCAGCAGCCAAGAACTAGTTAACGGGGAAGGGCAGTTCTTC. Amino acid sequence: CASSQELVNGEGQFF.

The rearrangement uses TRBV28 and TRBJ1-6, with 9 bases fitting TRBD1. The CDR3 runs to 15 residues. V was clipped by 5 bases and J by 3 bases; unmatched bases: 2. Germline assignment: CDR1 MDHEN and CDR2 SYDVKM. The CDR3: CASSTGGDYNSPLHF. The CDR3 nucleotides read TGTGCCAGCAGTACAGGGGGCGACTATAATTCACCCCTCCACTTT.

The V call is TRBV5-1, the J call TRBJ1-5; a weak D match, TRBD1 (6 bases). Germline assignment: CDR1 SGHRS and CDR2 YFSETQ. The CDR3 length is 22 residues. V was pared by 9 bases and J by 0 bases, with 37 bases between. CDR3 DNA sequence: TGCGCCACCGTTTGCCCTATCGGCAGGGCGTTAAGCCCCAGGGGTAGCAATCAGCCCCAGCATTTT. It specifies CATVCPIGRALSPRGSNQPQHF.

This rearrangement joins TRBV28 to TRBJ2-7; 7 nucleotides align to TRBD2. The germline gives CDR1 MDHEN, CDR2 SYDVKM. V shed 6 bases and J 0 bases; nucleotides not matched to a gene: 5. The CDR3 has 14 amino acids. The CDR3 spells CASRGSGVSYEQYF. In DNA form, the CDR3 reads TGTGCCAGCAGAGGGAGCGGGGTCTCCTACGAGCAGTACTTC. The complete variable domain, with remaining parts taken from reference TRBV28 and TRBJ2-7, reads DVKVTQSSRYLVKRTGEKVFLECVQDMDHENMFWYRQDPGLGLRLIYFSYDVKMKEKGDIPEGYSVSREKKERFSLILESASTNQTSMYLCASRGSGVSYEQYFGPGTRLTVT.

This chain links TRBV4-1 with TRBJ2-2, with D maybe TRBD1 (8 bases). Trimming took 5 bases from V and 4 from J, leaving 17 bases between them. CDR1 and CDR2 from the germline V gene are MGHRA and YSYEKL. The CDR3 is 16 amino acids. Here the CDR3 reads CASSERQGRGTGELFF. The CDR3 nucleotides read TGCGCCAGCAGCGAAAGACAGGGGAGGGGCACCGGGGAGCTGTTTTTT.

The table lists this clone with a few counts. This chain joins TRBV19 and TRBJ2-7; D gene unclear. Germline V CDR1 and CDR2: LNHDA, SQIVND (reference sequence). The CDR3 consists of 13 residues. The V end lost 3 bases, the J end lost 3 bases, and 9 bases lay between the germline ends. CDR3 sequence reads: CASSISRYYEQYF. CDR3 sequence (DNA): TGTGCCAGTAGTATCTCTAGATACTACGAGCAGTACTTC.

This clone was detected a few times. The chain has TRBV10-3 and TRBJ2-7, with 7 bases aligning to TRBD2. Trimming cost V 10 bases and J 3 bases; bases outside gene matches: 12. Germline CDR1 reads ENHRY; CDR2 reads SYGVKD. The CDR3 is made up of 14 amino acids. CDR3 loop: CATGRGGTNYEQYF. CDR3 sequence (DNA): TGTGCCACCGGTCGGGGCGGGACTAACTACGAGCAGTACTTC.

The chain carries TRBV5-1 and TRBJ2-2; 10 bases fit TRBD1. J gave up 12 bases and V 7 bases, and 6 bases lay outside the gene matches. Germline lookup yields CDR1 SGHRS and CDR2 YFSETQ. CDR3 length equals 12 residues. For the CDR3, the DNA is TGCGCCAGCTCAAGGGGACAGGGGAAGCTGTTTTTT. Translated, it gives CASSRGQGKLFF. The complete variable domain, with remaining parts taken from reference TRBV5-1 and TRBJ2-2, reads KAGVTQTPRYLIKTRGQQVTLSCSPISGHRSVSWYQQTPGQGLQFLFEYFSETQRNKGNFPGRFSGRQFSNSRSEMNVSTLELGDSALYLCASSRGQGKLFFGEGSRLTVL.

To note about this clone: One end of the junction is discordant with germline, which a read error may explain. The genes are TRBV7-7 and TRBJ2-7; 10 nucleotides agree with TRBD1. The CDR3 is 15 residues long. Per the germline V gene, CDR1 is SSHAT and CDR2 is FNYEAQ (reference sequence). Here the CDR3 DNA reads TGTGCTAGCAGCTTAGGGGGACAGGGGATTTACGAGCAGTACTTC. Amino acid sequence: CASSLGGQGIYEQYF.